This T cell receptor beta chain was sequenced during a study of cytomegalovirus exposure and HLA in healthy donors. Study outcomes and limitations: Earlier findings revealed that most TCR beta V segments proved productive either about 90% or about 30% of the time. Listed as cytomegalovirus-associated were roughly 180 TCR beta chains. Confirmation in vitro established that a few CMV-associated chains were specific for CMV antigens.

PCR was performed using 60 Vbeta and 13 Jbeta primers. The assay was immunoSEQ multiplex PCR, and TCRdb's table has in-frame clones only and misses some. This sample has roughly 200,000 clones, with around 78% found just once. Trimming stripped 2 bases from V and 3 bases from J, with 20 bases between. CDR1 and CDR2 from the germline V gene are MNHNS and SASEGT. The CDR3 has 17 residues. Comment on this clone: Its cognate antigen is unknown.

This chain joins TRBV6-1 and TRBJ2-7; D might be TRBD1 (5 bases). Sequenced material: PBMCs. The receptor comes from a woman aged 30 to 39 in good health and CMV-seropositive. CDR3 amino acids: CASSEQGRSRINYEQYF. DNA of the CDR3: TGTGCCAGCAGTGAACAGGGTAGGAGTAGAATTAACTACGAGCAGTACTTC.